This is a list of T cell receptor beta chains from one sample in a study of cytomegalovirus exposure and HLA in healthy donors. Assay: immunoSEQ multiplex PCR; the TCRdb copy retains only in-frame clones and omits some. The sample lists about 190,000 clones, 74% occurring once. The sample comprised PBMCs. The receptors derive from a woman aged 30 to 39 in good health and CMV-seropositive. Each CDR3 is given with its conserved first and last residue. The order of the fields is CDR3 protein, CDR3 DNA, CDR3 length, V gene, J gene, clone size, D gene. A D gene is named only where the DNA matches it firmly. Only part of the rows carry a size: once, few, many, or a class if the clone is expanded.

CSVAGKENTEAFF,TGCAGCGTTGCAGGGAAGGAGAACACTGAAGCTTTCTTT,13,TRBV29-1,TRBJ1-1,once,NA
CASSVAGGLYEQYF,TGTGCCAGCAGTGTAGCGGGAGGGCTTTACGAGCAGTACTTC,14,TRBV27,TRBJ2-7,NA,TRBD2
CASSLEGPASGASYEQYF,TGTGCCAGCAGTTTAGAGGGGCCCGCTAGCGGGGCCTCCTACGAGCAGTACTTC,18,TRBV28,TRBJ2-7,NA,TRBD2
CASRSTSGSSHEQYF,TGCGCCAGCAGATCGACTAGCGGGAGCTCTCACGAGCAGTACTTC,15,TRBV5-1,TRBJ2-7,few,TRBD2
CASSFRLAGGTYEQYF,TGTGCCAGCAGTTTTAGGCTAGCGGGAGGAACCTACGAGCAGTACTTC,16,TRBV28,TRBJ2-7,few,TRBD2
CASSLTSGGDTQYF,TGTGCCAGCAGTCTGACTAGCGGGGGAGATACGCAGTATTTT,14,TRBV2,TRBJ2-3,few,TRBD2
CASSFTGGGEQYF,TGTGCCAGCAGCTTCACCGGCGGCGGCGAGCAGTACTTC,13,TRBV7-9,TRBJ2-7,NA,NA
CASTGAGLDTQYF,TGTGCCAGCACGGGCGCAGGGCTAGATACGCAGTATTTT,13,TRBV6-5,TRBJ2-3,NA,NA
CASSPGQHSGNTIYF,TGTGCCAGCTCCCCGGGACAGCACTCTGGAAACACCATATATTTT,15,TRBV18,TRBJ1-3,NA,TRBD1
CASSFGRGGPDTQYF,TGTGCCAGCAGCTTTGGTAGAGGTGGCCCAGATACGCAGTATTTT,15,TRBV11-2,TRBJ2-3,NA,NA
CASSESVGGRETQYF,TGCGCCAGCAGTGAGAGCGTTGGGGGCCGGGAGACCCAGTACTTC,15,TRBV10-1,TRBJ2-5,NA,NA
CASSSLQGTNNSPLHF,TGCGCCAGCAGCTCGCTACAGGGAACGAACAATTCACCCCTCCACTTT,16,TRBV5-1,TRBJ1-6,NA,NA
CATSSSGTPNEKLFF,TGTGCCACCAGCAGCTCCGGGACACCGAATGAAAAACTGTTTTTT,15,TRBV15,TRBJ1-4,few,NA
CASSLRTGRNEQFF,TGTGCCAGCAGTCTACGGACAGGGAGGAATGAGCAGTTCTTC,14,TRBV6-5,TRBJ2-1,NA,TRBD1
CASSSTGTSGPGEQFF,TGTGCCAGCAGCTCCACCGGGACTAGCGGACCTGGTGAGCAGTTCTTC,16,TRBV5-4,TRBJ2-1,NA,TRBD2
CASSYSPSSIYNEQFF,TGTGCCAGCAGTTACTCGCCTAGCAGCATCTACAATGAGCAGTTCTTC,16,TRBV6-6,TRBJ2-1,NA,NA
CASSRLDLDSGNTIYF,TGCGCCAGCAGCCGCCTCGACTTGGACTCTGGAAACACCATATATTTT,16,TRBV5-1,TRBJ1-3,NA,NA